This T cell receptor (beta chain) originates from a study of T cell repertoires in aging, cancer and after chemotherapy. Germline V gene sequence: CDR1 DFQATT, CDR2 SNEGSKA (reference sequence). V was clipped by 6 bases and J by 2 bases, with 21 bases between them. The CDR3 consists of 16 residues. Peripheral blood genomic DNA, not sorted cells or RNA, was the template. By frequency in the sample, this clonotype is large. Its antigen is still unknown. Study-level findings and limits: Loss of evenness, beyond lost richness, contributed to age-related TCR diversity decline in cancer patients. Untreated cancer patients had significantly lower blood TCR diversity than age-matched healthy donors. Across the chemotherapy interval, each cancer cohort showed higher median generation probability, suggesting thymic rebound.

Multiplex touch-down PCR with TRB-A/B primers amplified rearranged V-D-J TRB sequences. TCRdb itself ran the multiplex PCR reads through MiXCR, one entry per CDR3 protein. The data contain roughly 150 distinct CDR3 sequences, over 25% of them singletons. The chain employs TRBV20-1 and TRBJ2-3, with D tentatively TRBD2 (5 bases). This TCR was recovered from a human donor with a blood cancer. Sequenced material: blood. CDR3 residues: CSAEPLSSGLTDTQYF. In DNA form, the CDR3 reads TGCAGTGCAGAGCCCTTGTCCAGCGGCCTCACAGATACGCAGTATTTT.